This T cell receptor beta chain is from a study of T cell changes during pregnancy in multiple sclerosis. Method: immunoSEQ multiplex PCR; TCRdb's copy keeps in-frame clones and lacks some. Among approximately 85,000 clones listed, approximately 89% were seen once. The CDR3 is 17 amino acids. Germline lookup yields CDR1 LNHNV and CDR2 YYDKDF (reference sequence). After removal of 0 bases from V and 3 bases from J, the junction contained 8 bases not matched to a gene. Sequenced here: peripheral blood, sampled in the first trimester of pregnancy. This TCR was recovered from a female donor with multiple sclerosis, enrolled in a pregnancy study. The chain joins TRBV15 to TRBJ2-7; 10 nucleotides match TRBD1. CDR3 nucleotide sequence: TGTGCCACCAGCAGAGATCTCGGGACAGGGGAATACTACGAGCAGTACTTC. This sequence encodes CATSRDLGTGEYYEQYF.